This T cell receptor (beta chain) is drawn from a study of T cell responses to AZD1222 COVID-19 vaccine. Regarding the study as a whole: In all cases, repertoires were sampled only after the peak T cell response.

The CDR3 sequence is 15 residues long. V was pared by 6 bases and J by 2 bases, with 3 bases of the junction left unmatched. Germline values: CDR1 MGHDK, CDR2 SYGVNS. Note on this clone: Its antigen is still unknown.

Assay used: immunoSEQ multiplex PCR; TCRdb lists only in-frame clones, some missing. The repertoire includes under 150,000 clones, 90% to 95% of them detected once, and about 3% sits in the top ten. The receptor was derived from an adult in good health. The sequencing here drew on peripheral blood, taken on day 0 of MenACWY control vaccination. The gene calls are TRBV25-1 and TRBJ2-1, with 11 positions matching TRBD2. This chain's CDR3 is CASSLAGGPYNEQFF. The CDR3 nucleotides read TGTGCCAGCAGCCTAGCGGGAGGCCCCTACAATGAGCAGTTCTTC.